A selection of T cell receptor beta chains follows, all from one sample in a study of blood T cells in healthy people across ages. Each CDR3 protein is one row after TCRdb ran MiXCR on the 5' RACE reads. The sample lists about 1.8 million distinct CDR3 sequences; 40% to 55% were seen once. The sample was blood. These receptors all stem from a woman aged 40 to 50 in good health. Both conserved end residues are part of each CDR3. The size entry is marked missing in some rows and otherwise reads once, few, many or a size class.

v_gene: TRBV6-5; abundance: few; j_gene: TRBJ1-5; CDR3aa: CASSRQGQGHQPQHF
v_gene: TRBV3-1; abundance: few; j_gene: TRBJ1-2; CDR3aa: CASSQDSGSNANYGYTF
v_gene: TRBV21-1; abundance: few; j_gene: TRBJ2-6; CDR3aa: CASSPKQGVSGANVLTF
v_gene: TRBV20-1; abundance: .; j_gene: TRBJ2-3; CDR3aa: CSAGPRRGADTQYF
v_gene: TRBV6-2/TRBV6-3; abundance: .; j_gene: TRBJ1-1; CDR3aa: CASSLLKGGADTEAFF
v_gene: TRBV21-1; abundance: .; j_gene: TRBJ2-5; CDR3aa: CASSRGNRGTETQYF
v_gene: TRBV7-2; abundance: .; j_gene: TRBJ2-1; CDR3aa: CASSFWGLAGGPSSYNKQFF
v_gene: TRBV20-1; abundance: .; j_gene: TRBJ1-4; CDR3aa: CSARVAGLDEKLFF
v_gene: TRBV12-3/TRBV12-4; abundance: .; j_gene: TRBJ1-2; CDR3aa: CASSLAWDGGLGYTF
v_gene: TRBV6-5; abundance: few; j_gene: TRBJ1-6; CDR3aa: CASRGGFNDSPLHF
v_gene: TRBV27; abundance: .; j_gene: TRBJ2-5; CDR3aa: CASRSPGLAVAKTQYF
v_gene: TRBV20-1; abundance: .; j_gene: TRBJ1-1; CDR3aa: CSASGGGTEAFF
v_gene: TRBV4-3; abundance: few; j_gene: TRBJ2-1; CDR3aa: CASSPNRDRGPNEQFF
v_gene: TRBV15; abundance: .; j_gene: TRBJ2-3; CDR3aa: CATSRASASADTQYF
v_gene: TRBV11-2; abundance: .; j_gene: TRBJ2-7; CDR3aa: CASSSIRGGVNSYEQYF
v_gene: TRBV29-1; abundance: .; j_gene: TRBJ1-1; CDR3aa: CSGDRGPTEAFF
v_gene: TRBV6-5; abundance: .; j_gene: TRBJ2-1; CDR3aa: CAKLLAGNYNEQFF
v_gene: TRBV12-3/TRBV12-4; abundance: .; j_gene: TRBJ2-1; CDR3aa: CASSLAPGVEQFF
v_gene: TRBV5-8; abundance: .; j_gene: TRBJ2-6; CDR3aa: CASSLLSGHSGANVLTF
v_gene: TRBV7-2; abundance: .; j_gene: TRBJ2-3; CDR3aa: CASSLWASSSATDTQYF
v_gene: TRBV7-9; abundance: .; j_gene: TRBJ2-3; CDR3aa: CASSLTLTGGAPDTQYF
v_gene: TRBV4-3; abundance: .; j_gene: TRBJ2-6; CDR3aa: CASSQAGTPYVLTF
v_gene: TRBV27; abundance: few; j_gene: TRBJ2-5; CDR3aa: CASSYRASGTQYF
v_gene: TRBV7-9; abundance: few; j_gene: TRBJ2-7; CDR3aa: CASSSFSVPSYEQYF
v_gene: TRBV29-1; abundance: .; j_gene: TRBJ1-1; CDR3aa: CSVFDRGGQNTEAFF
v_gene: TRBV28; abundance: .; j_gene: TRBJ2-5; CDR3aa: CATQGQQETQYF
v_gene: TRBV4-2; abundance: .; j_gene: .; CDR3aa: CASSPRGSGGALLETQYF
v_gene: TRBV7-9; abundance: few; j_gene: TRBJ1-4; CDR3aa: CASSLGSAATNEKLFF
v_gene: TRBV24-1; abundance: .; j_gene: .; CDR3aa: CATSDPSTSGGRGSYNEQYF
v_gene: TRBV4-1; abundance: .; j_gene: TRBJ2-5; CDR3aa: CASSQLGRGSPGETQYF
v_gene: TRBV24-1; abundance: .; j_gene: TRBJ2-3; CDR3aa: CATSDVGPGTDTQYF
v_gene: TRBV5-1; abundance: few; j_gene: TRBJ1-5; CDR3aa: CASSLQGQDGNQPQHF
v_gene: TRBV28; abundance: .; j_gene: TRBJ2-5; CDR3aa: CASSLLGGGAYQETQYF
v_gene: TRBV20-1; abundance: once; j_gene: TRBJ2-2; CDR3aa: CSASENTGELFF
v_gene: TRBV12-3/TRBV12-4; abundance: .; j_gene: TRBJ2-1; CDR3aa: CASSPRGPGLDEQFF
v_gene: TRBV7-2; abundance: .; j_gene: .; CDR3aa: CASSTPGTYQETQYF
v_gene: TRBV20-1; abundance: few; j_gene: TRBJ2-5; CDR3aa: CSARGRTKETQYF
v_gene: TRBV4-1; abundance: .; j_gene: TRBJ1-2; CDR3aa: CASSQANPRGYTF
v_gene: TRBV5-1; abundance: few; j_gene: TRBJ2-7; CDR3aa: CASSWGGVAYEQYF
v_gene: TRBV7-9; abundance: .; j_gene: TRBJ1-5; CDR3aa: CASSTSGDRNQPQHF
v_gene: TRBV9; abundance: .; j_gene: TRBJ1-2; CDR3aa: CASSPHTPTALLGGYTF
v_gene: TRBV7-9; abundance: .; j_gene: TRBJ2-5; CDR3aa: CASRGQGWDNEQYF
v_gene: TRBV28; abundance: few; j_gene: TRBJ2-7; CDR3aa: CASSFLRVGARNPYEQYF
v_gene: TRBV6-2/TRBV6-3; abundance: .; j_gene: TRBJ2-1; CDR3aa: CASFDRPYNEQFF